Listed below are T cell receptor beta chains from one sample, sequenced in a study of beta chain features in type 1 diabetes. The repertoire was sequenced with immunoSEQ multiplex PCR; TCRdb's copy has only in-frame clones and lacks some. The sample consists of about 290,000 clones, 7% to 9% of them appearing once. Sequencing was done on a sample of central memory CD4+ T cells from blood. These receptors originate from a woman younger than 30 in good health. CDR3s include the opening cysteine and the closing phenylalanine or tryptophan. D genes are given only for firm matches. Part of the rows lack a size; the others show once, few, many or a class for expanded clones.

v_call	d_call	clone_size	j_call	cdr3_aa	cdr3_nt
TRBV9	TRBD2	few	TRBJ2-2	CASSVDSGANTGELFF	TGTGCCAGCAGCGTAGACAGCGGGGCGAACACCGGGGAGCTGTTTTTT
TRBV5-1	TRBD1	many	TRBJ2-3	CASSLDPGQGSDTQYF	TGCGCCAGCAGCTTGGATCCGGGACAGGGGTCAGATACGCAGTATTTT
TRBV5-1	-	-	TRBJ2-5	CASSLDQETQYF	TGCGCCAGCAGCTTGGATCAGGAGACCCAGTACTTC
TRBV7-2	-	-	TRBJ1-2	CASSFLKGYNYGYTF	TGTGCCAGCAGCTTTCTTAAGGGATACAACTATGGCTACACCTTC
TRBV14	TRBD1	few	TRBJ1-1	CASSKITGGYTEAFF	TGTGCCAGCAGCAAAATAACAGGGGGCTACACTGAAGCTTTCTTT
TRBV9	TRBD1	few	TRBJ1-1	CASSRRDRANTEAFF	TGTGCCAGCAGCAGACGGGACAGGGCGAACACTGAAGCTTTCTTT
TRBV11-3	-	few	TRBJ1-4	CASSARSGEKLFF	TGTGCCAGCAGCGCGCGATCGGGGGAAAAACTGTTTTTT
TRBV7-2	TRBD2	-	TRBJ2-1	CASSSEGLARNEQFF	TGTGCCAGCAGCTCGGAGGGACTAGCGCGCAATGAGCAGTTCTTC
TRBV11-3	-	-	TRBJ2-1	CASSLDSRENNEQFF	TGTGCCAGCAGCTTAGATTCGAGGGAGAACAATGAGCAGTTCTTC
TRBV7-7	TRBD1	few	TRBJ2-7	CASSPDRGGEQYF	TGTGCTAGCAGCCCTGACAGGGGTGGTGAGCAGTACTTC
TRBV2	-	few	TRBJ2-5	CASSVVQETQYF	TGTGCCAGCAGTGTGGTACAAGAGACCCAGTACTTC
TRBV29-1	-	many	TRBJ1-3	CSVLSDSGNTIYF	TGCAGCGTGCTCAGTGACTCTGGAAACACCATATATTTT
TRBV5-1	-	few	TRBJ1-1	CASSRDSRAFF	TGCGCCAGCAGCCGAGACAGTAGGGCTTTCTTT
TRBV28	-	many	TRBJ2-3	CASSSPGKDTQYF	TGTGCCAGCAGTTCCCCTGGGAAAGATACGCAGTATTTT
TRBV5-1	TRBD1	-	TRBJ1-2	CASSSRTGGKDYGYTF	TGCGCCAGCAGCTCCCGGACAGGGGGAAAGGACTATGGCTACACCTTC
TRBV18	-	few	TRBJ1-1	CASSPRVGWDTEAFF	TGTGCCAGCTCACCACGAGTGGGTTGGGACACTGAAGCTTTCTTT
TRBV13	TRBD1	few	TRBJ1-2	CASRYGLGGTGYGYTF	TGTGCCAGCAGATACGGTTTAGGGGGCACAGGCTATGGCTACACCTTC
TRBV7-2	-	few	TRBJ2-5	CASSRPGSASETQYF	TGTGCCAGCAGCAGACCTGGGTCGGCGTCAGAGACCCAGTACTTC
TRBV9	-	few	TRBJ2-6	CASQRTPTNSGANVLTF	TGTGCCAGTCAGCGGACACCTACTAACTCTGGGGCCAACGTCCTGACTTTC
TRBV11-3	-	-	TRBJ1-3	CASSPGRSSGNTIYF	TGTGCCAGCAGCCCCGGACGGTCTTCTGGAAACACCATATATTTT